This TCR beta chain originates from a study of CD8+ T cells in alopecia areata. Whole-study results and caveats: Researchers report lesional scalp, most notably alopecia totalis/universalis, outstripped normal scalp in clonality.

In each case, RNA was isolated and then reverse transcribed into cDNA as the sequencing template. The method was immunoSEQ multiplex PCR; TCRdb's version includes in-frame clones alone and lacks a portion of them. The data hold over 100,000 clones, with less than 75% observed a single time. This clone turned up a few times. Its specificity is unknown. CDR1 LNHDA and CDR2 SQIVND come from the germline V gene (reference sequence). There are 14 residues in the CDR3. V was pared by 6 bases and J by 6 bases, with 12 bases between. Regarding treatment: oral pan-JAK inhibitor, 5-10 mg twice daily. Patients with alopecia areata provided lesional scalp punch biopsies as well as peripheral blood.

The sequence came from a human donor with alopecia areata. The gene calls are TRBV19 and TRBJ1-6; no firm D call. Specimen: CD8+ T cells sorted from blood, collected at week 24, from a patient treated with tofacitinib. The CDR3 is CASSTREFNSPLHF. Written as DNA, the CDR3 is TGTGCCAGTAGCACTCGGGAGTTTAATTCACCCCTCCACTTT.